This TCR beta chain originates from a study of shared clonotypes between healthy human individuals. With respect to this clone: Its specificity is unknown.

Assay: immunoSEQ multiplex PCR; the TCRdb copy retains only in-frame clones and omits some. Here the sample spans about 2.3 million clones, just over 90% being singletons. Whole-study results and caveats: Rarefaction curves obtained for sorted subsets showed sequencing incomplete despite large depth. Sharing across four donors was highest in naive CD4 (roughly 5%) and lowest in memory CD8 (approximately 0.4%). Across subsets, estimated richness was generally greater for naive than for memory populations.

Per the germline V gene, CDR1 is SGHNT and CDR2 is YYREEE (reference sequence). V lost 3 bases to trimming and J lost 8 bases, with 12 bases between them. This CDR3 comprises 13 residues. The source material was naive CD4+ T cells from PBMCs. Subset here: CD45RA+ positively selected. This TCR was sampled from a man younger than 35 in good health. Some clones in this sample may be carry-over from other donors' samples. V is TRBV5-4 and J is TRBJ2-1; D remains ambiguous. The CDR3 is CASSSSAGDEQFF. The CDR3, as DNA: TGTGCCAGCAGCTCCAGCGCTGGCGATGAGCAGTTCTTC. Full variable domain (outside the CDR3, taken from reference TRBV5-4 and TRBJ2-1): ETGVTQSPTHLIKTRGQQVTLRCSSQSGHNTVSWYQQALGQGPQFIFQYYREEENGRGNFPPRFSGLQFPNYSSELNVNALELDDSALYLCASSSSAGDEQFFGPGTRLTVL.